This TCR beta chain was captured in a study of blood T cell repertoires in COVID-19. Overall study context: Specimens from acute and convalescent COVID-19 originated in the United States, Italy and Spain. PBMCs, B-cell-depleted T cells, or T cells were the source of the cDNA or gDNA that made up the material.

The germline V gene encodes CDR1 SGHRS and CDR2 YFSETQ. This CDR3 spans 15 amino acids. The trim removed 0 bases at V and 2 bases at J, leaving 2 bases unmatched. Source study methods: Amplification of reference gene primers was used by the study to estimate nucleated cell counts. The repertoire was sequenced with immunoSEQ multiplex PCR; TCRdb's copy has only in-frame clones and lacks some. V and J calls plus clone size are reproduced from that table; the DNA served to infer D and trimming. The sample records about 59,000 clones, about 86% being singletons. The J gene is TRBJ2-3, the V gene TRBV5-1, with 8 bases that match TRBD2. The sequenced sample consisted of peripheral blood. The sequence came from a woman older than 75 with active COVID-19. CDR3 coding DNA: TGCGCCAGCAGCTTGGCGCGGGGGGCCACAGATACGCAGTATTTT. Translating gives CASSLARGATDTQYF.